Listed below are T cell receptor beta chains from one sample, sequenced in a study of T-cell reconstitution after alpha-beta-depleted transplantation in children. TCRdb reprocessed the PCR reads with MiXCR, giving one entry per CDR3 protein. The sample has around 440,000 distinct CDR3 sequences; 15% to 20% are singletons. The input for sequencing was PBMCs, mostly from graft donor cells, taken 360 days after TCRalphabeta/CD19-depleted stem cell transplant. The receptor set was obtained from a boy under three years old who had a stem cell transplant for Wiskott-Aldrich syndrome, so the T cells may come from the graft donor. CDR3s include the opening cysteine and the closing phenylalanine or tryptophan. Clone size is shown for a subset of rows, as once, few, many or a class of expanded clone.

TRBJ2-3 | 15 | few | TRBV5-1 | CASSLPRLGSDTQYF
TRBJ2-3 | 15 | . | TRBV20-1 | CSARGQREAPDTQYF
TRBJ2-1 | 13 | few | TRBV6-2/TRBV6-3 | CASSMPRYNEQFF
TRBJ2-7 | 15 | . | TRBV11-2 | CASSLPGLAVYEQYF
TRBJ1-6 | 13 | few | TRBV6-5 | CASTTGGFSPLHF
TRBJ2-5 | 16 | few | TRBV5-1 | CASSPGLAGGEETQYF
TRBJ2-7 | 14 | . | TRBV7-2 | CASSFRDFSYEQYF
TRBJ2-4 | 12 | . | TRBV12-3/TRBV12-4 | CASTREEWRRYF
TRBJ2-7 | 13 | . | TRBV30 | CAWRTGGPLEQYF
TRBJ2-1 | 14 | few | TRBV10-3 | CAISVLNPTNEQFF
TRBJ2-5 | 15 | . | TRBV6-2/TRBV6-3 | CASSYGQSVQETQYF
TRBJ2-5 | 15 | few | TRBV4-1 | CASSQVRTLQETQYF
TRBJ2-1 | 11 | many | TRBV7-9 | CASSLGQGEFF
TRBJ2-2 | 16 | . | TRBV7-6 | CASSTLGSGNTGELFF
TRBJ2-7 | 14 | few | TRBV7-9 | CASSPITGNYEQYF
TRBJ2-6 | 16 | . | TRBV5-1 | CASSSPGLSGANVLTF
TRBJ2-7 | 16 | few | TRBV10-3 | CAISQGLAGGSYEQYF
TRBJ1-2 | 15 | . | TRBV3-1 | CASSQDSSSLYGYTF
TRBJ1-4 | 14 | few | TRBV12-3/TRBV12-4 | CASSLRQADEKLFF
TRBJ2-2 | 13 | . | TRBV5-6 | CASSFGTPGELFF
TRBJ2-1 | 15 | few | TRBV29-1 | CSVLEDRTLYNEQFF
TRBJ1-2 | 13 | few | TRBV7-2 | CASSSSSNYGYTF
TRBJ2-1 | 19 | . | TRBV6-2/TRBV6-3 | CASSPGSSGVLSSYNEQFF
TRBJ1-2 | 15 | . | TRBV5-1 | CASSTRQGAIYGYTF
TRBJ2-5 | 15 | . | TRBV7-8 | CASSLAGQWEETQYF
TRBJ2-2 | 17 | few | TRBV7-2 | CASSFKAGGLNTGELFF
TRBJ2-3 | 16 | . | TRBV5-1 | CASSLVRDRAADTQYF
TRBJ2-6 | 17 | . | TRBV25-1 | CASSGSGDFSGANVLTF
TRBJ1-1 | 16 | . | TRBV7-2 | CASSCWLGQGNTEAFF
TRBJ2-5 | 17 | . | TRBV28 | CASTPHLGQGAGETQYF
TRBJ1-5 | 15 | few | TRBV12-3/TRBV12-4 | CASSPRQGGNQPQHF
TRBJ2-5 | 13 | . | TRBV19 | CASSIVGGETQYF
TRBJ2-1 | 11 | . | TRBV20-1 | CSATVWNEQFF
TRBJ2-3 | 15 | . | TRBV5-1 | CASSPGQSSTDTQYF
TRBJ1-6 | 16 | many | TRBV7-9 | CASSLFVGQGNSPLHF
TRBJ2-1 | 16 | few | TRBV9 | CASSVGLANSYNEQFF
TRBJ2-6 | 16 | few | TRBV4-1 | CASSQDHFTGANVLTF
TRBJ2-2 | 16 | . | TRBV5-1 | CASSLGKASNTGELFF
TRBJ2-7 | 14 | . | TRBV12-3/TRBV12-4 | CASSLTGRWGWQYF
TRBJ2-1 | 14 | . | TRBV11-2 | CASSQGLVLSEQFF
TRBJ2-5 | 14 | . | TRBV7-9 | CASSLVHYQRTQYF
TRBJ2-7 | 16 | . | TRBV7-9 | CASSHPGGVPSYEQYF
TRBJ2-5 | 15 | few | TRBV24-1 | CATSVGDSAPETQYF
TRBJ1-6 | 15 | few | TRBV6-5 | CASSYYGSYNSPLHF
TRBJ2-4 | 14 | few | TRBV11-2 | CASSPLGGKNIQYF
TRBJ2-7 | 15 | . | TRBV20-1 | CSARDSSSIFREQYF
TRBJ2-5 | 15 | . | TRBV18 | CASSPPTSGEETQYF
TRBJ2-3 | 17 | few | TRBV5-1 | CASSAGFSRMGTDTQYF
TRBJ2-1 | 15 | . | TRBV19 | CASSIAGTSLNEQFF
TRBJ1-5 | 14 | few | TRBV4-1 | CASSRGQGIRPQHF
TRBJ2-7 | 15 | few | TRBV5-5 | CASSLARQMSYEQYF